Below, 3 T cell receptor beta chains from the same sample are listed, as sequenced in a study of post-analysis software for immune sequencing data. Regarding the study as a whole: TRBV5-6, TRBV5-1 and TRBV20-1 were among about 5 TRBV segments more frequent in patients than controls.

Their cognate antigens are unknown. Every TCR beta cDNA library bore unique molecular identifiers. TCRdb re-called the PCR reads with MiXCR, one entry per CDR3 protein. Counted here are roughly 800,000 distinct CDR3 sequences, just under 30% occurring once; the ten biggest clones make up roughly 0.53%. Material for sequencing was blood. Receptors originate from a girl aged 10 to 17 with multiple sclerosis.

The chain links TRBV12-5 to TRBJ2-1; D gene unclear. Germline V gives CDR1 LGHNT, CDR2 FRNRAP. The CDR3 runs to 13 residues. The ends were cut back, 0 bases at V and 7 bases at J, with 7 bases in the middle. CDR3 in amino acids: CASGLVGRNEQFF. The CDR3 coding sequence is TGTGCTAGTGGTTTGGTCGGCAGAAATGAGCAGTTCTTC.

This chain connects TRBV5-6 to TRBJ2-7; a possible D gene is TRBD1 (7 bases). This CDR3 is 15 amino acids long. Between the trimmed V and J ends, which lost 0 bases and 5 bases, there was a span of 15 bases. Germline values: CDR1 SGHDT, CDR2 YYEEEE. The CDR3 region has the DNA TGTGCCAGCAGCTTGGCGACTAGGGGGCGGAACGAGCAGTACTTC. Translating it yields CASSLATRGRNEQYF.

The CDR3, as DNA: TGCAGTGCTCCGGCCGCCTTGGGGGATAATTCACCCCTCCACTTT. Protein product: CSAPAALGDNSPLHF. The V call is TRBV20-1, the J call TRBJ1-6, with D possibly matching TRBD1 (5 bases). The CDR3 has 15 residues. CDR1 and CDR2 from the germline V gene are DFQATT and SNEGSKA (reference sequence). With 5 bases removed from V and 5 bases from J, the gap between germline ends came to 16 bases.